Included here is one T cell receptor beta chain sequence, with context. Its specificity is unknown. A multiplex PCR was run with 60 Vbeta primers and 13 Jbeta primers. Profiling relied on immunoSEQ multiplex PCR, and the TCRdb table lists in-frame clones only, not all of them. This repertoire comprises about 160,000 clones; its ten largest clones make up 1% to 1.5%. This entry comes from a study of cytomegalovirus exposure and HLA in healthy donors. Overall study: An analysis done earlier identified around 100 million unique TCR beta sequences from approximately 200 million T cells. Study-level points and caveats: Rare sequences made up most TCRs, while some public TCRs were found in many donors. Serostatus for CMV was the only available immune exposure information.

Donors counted as nominally healthy when sampled, yet unrecorded immune exposures were likely. The CDR3 runs to 12 residues. From germline, CDR1 is SGDLS and CDR2 YYNGEE. V was clipped by 2 bases and J by 5 bases, with 5 bases between them. What was sequenced was PBMCs. The V and J genes are TRBV9 and TRBJ2-1; D not certain. The source of this sequence is a woman aged 60-75 years in good health and CMV-seronegative. Here the CDR3 DNA reads TGTGCCAGCAGCGTGCCAGACAATGAGCAGTTCTTC. Residues: CASSVPDNEQFF.